Following are 11 T cell receptor beta chains from one sample sequenced in a study of metastatic and nonmetastatic thyroid tumors. Thyroid surgery had not been preceded by any treatment in any patient. TCRdb used MiXCR to call clones anew from the PCR reads. The sample records under 20,000 clones, over 15% being singletons. Sequenced sample: blood. Source of these receptors: a male donor with papillary thyroid cancer or a benign thyroid nodule (not recorded which). Some clones in this sample may be carry-over from other donors' samples.

This clone was detected many times. The chain combines TRBV14 with TRBJ2-3, with D uncertain. This CDR3 comprises 16 residues. Germline V gene data show CDR1 as SGHDN and CDR2 as FVKESK. Between the trimmed V and J ends, which lost 0 bases and 4 bases, there was a span of 14 bases. The CDR3 sequence is CASSQDSLLNSDTQYF. The CDR3 bases are TGTGCCAGCAGCCAAGATTCATTATTGAATTCAGATACGCAGTATTTT.

This clone was recorded many times. This may arise from a read error, as a much more abundant clone is one base away. The chain is built from TRBV4-1 and TRBJ1-4; 8 bases align to TRBD1. Germline V CDR1 and CDR2: MGHRA, YSYEKL. This CDR3 is built from 12 residues. The J segment lost 8 bases and the V segment lost 7 bases, leaving 3 bases of the junction unmatched. This chain's CDR3 is CASIRQGEKLFF. In DNA, the CDR3 is TGCGCCAGCATCCGACAGGGGGAAAAACTGTTTTTT.

This clone was recorded many times. The chain has TRBV10-3 and TRBJ1-2, with D tentatively TRBD1 (5 bases). V was trimmed by 8 bases and J by 0 bases, leaving 7 bases between them. The germline V gene has CDR1 ENHRY and CDR2 SYGVKD. This CDR3 contains 12 residues. CDR3 DNA: TGTGCCATCGCAGGGACTAACTATGGCTACACCTTC. Translated, it gives CAIAGTNYGYTF.

This clone was recorded at least ten times. The same CDR3 is also encoded by other DNA sequences in this sample. The rearrangement joins TRBV19 to TRBJ1-2; weak D call: TRBD1 (5 bases). Trimming removed 7 bases at V and 12 bases at J, with 18 bases between. This CDR3 is 12 amino acids long. Germline lookup yields CDR1 LNHDA and CDR2 SQIVND (reference sequence). The CDR3 sequence is CASKDRDYGHTF. The CDR3 DNA is TGTGCCAGTAAAGATAGGGACTACGGCCACACCTTC.

This clone came up once. CDR3 coding DNA: TGTGCCAGCAGCTTCCGGGACAGGGGCTTAATTGAAGCTTTCTTT. Its translation is CASSFRDRGLIEAFF. The V and J genes are TRBV6-1 and TRBJ1-1, with 10 positions matching TRBD1. This CDR3 is built from 15 residues. Looked up from germline, CDR1 is MNHNS and CDR2 is SASEGT. J gave up 7 bases and V 6 bases, and 11 bases lay outside the gene matches.

In regard to this clone: One end of the junction varies from germline; a read error may be responsible. The chain carries TRBV6-5 and TRBJ2-1, with D possibly being TRBD2 (6 bases). The CDR3 covers 14 residues. Germline lookup yields CDR1 MNHEY and CDR2 SVGAGI. The CDR3 protein is CARSYGGFGYEQLF. CDR3 nucleotides: TGTGCCAGAAGTTACGGGGGTTTCGGGTATGAGCAGCTCTTC.

This clone was counted many times. This sequence joins TRBV7-9 and TRBJ2-1; 11 bases align to TRBD2. Trimming at V came to 1 base and at J to 9 bases, leaving 17 bases not matched to a gene. The CDR3 has 19 residues. In germline, CDR1 is SEHNR, CDR2 FQNEAQ (reference sequence). This CDR3 reads CASSLVPSEPGLAVGEQFF. CDR3 sequence (DNA): TGTGCCAGCAGCTTAGTACCCTCCGAACCGGGACTAGCGGTGGGTGAGCAGTTCTTC.

This clone has at least ten counts. The chain combines TRBV7-6 with TRBJ1-3; possibly TRBD1 for D (5 bases). The germline V gene encodes CDR1 SGHVS and CDR2 FNYEAQ. The CDR3 has 16 amino acids. V shed 5 bases and J shed 0 bases, with 14 bases lying between them. CDR3: CASSRRSGISGNTIYF. DNA of the CDR3: TGTGCCAGCAGCCGAAGATCAGGGATCTCTGGAAACACCATATATTTT.

This clone was seen ten or more times. The J gene is TRBJ1-5, the V gene TRBV18; 7 positions match TRBD1. V dropped 6 bases and J dropped 6; count of bases not matched to a gene: 11. The CDR3 sequence is 15 residues long. The V gene's germline CDR1 is KGHSH and CDR2 LQKENI. The CDR3 region is CASSLTTGVAQPQHF. The CDR3 coding sequence is TGTGCCAGCTCGCTAACAACAGGGGTGGCTCAGCCCCAGCATTTT.

This rearrangement joins TRBV11-2 to TRBJ2-3; D assignment may be TRBD1 or TRBD2 (7 bases each). CDR1 is SGHAT and CDR2 is FQNNGV in the germline V gene. The CDR3 consists of 16 residues. V was pared by 4 bases and J by 3 bases, with 17 bases between. CDR3 DNA: TGTGCCAGCAGCTGGGACTACCCGACAGGGACAGATACGCAGTATTTT. It is translated as CASSWDYPTGTDTQYF.

This clone was seen only a few times. This chain joins TRBV28 and TRBJ2-1; 14 positions match TRBD2. Germline V gene sequence: CDR1 MDHEN, CDR2 SYDVKM. CDR3 length equals 16 residues. V shed 5 bases, J shed 11 bases, and the junction held 11 bases outside the gene matches. Here the CDR3 reads CASSHPSGTSGRKQFF. CDR3 nucleotide sequence: TGTGCCAGCAGTCATCCAAGCGGGACTAGCGGGAGAAAGCAGTTCTTC.